A selection of T cell receptor beta chains follows, all from one sample in a study of cytomegalovirus exposure and HLA in healthy donors. Profiling relied on immunoSEQ multiplex PCR, and the TCRdb table lists in-frame clones only, not all of them. Its table lists under 100,000 clones. Material: PBMCs. The receptors stem from a woman younger than 45 in good health and CMV-seronegative. CDR3s include the opening cysteine and the closing phenylalanine or tryptophan. A D gene is named only where the DNA matches it firmly.

v_call	j_call	d_call	cdr3_nt	cdr3_aa
TRBV10-1	TRBJ2-1	NA	TGCGCCAGCAGTGAGTCTGGGGAGGCCAATGAGCAGTTCTTC	CASSESGEANEQFF
TRBV7-9	TRBJ1-6	NA	TGTGCCAGCAGCCCCTCCGGGACTCCGAATTCACCCCTCCACTTT	CASSPSGTPNSPLHF
TRBV7-3	TRBJ1-2	NA	TGTGCCAGCAGCTTAACTGCTGGGGGGGAGATGGGCTACACCTTC	CASSLTAGGEMGYTF
TRBV9	TRBJ2-1	TRBD2	TGTGCCAGCAGCGTTTCCGGGACTAGCTCCTACAATGAGCAGTTCTTC	CASSVSGTSSYNEQFF
TRBV6-6	TRBJ2-7	NA	TGTGCCAGCAGTTTCGGGGGGCGTTCGAGGGAGCAGTACTTC	CASSFGGRSREQYF
TRBV9	TRBJ1-1	NA	TGTGCCAGCAGCGTAGGGGAGGGGGGGATGAACACTGAAGCTTTCTTT	CASSVGEGGMNTEAFF
TRBV7-7	TRBJ1-4	NA	TGTGCTAGCAGCTTAAACAGGAATGAAAAACTGTTTTTT	CASSLNRNEKLFF
TRBV9	TRBJ2-7	TRBD1	TGTGCCAGCAGCGCCCGGACAGGGGGGATCTACGAGCAGTACTTC	CASSARTGGIYEQYF
TRBV9	TRBJ2-7	NA	TGTGCCAGCAGCGGAACCCGGACGGGCGGGACCTACGAGCAGTACTTC	CASSGTRTGGTYEQYF
TRBV6-6	TRBJ2-2	TRBD2	TGTGCCGCATCCGGGGGGTCCGGAACGAACACCGGGGAGCTGTTTTTT	CAASGGSGTNTGELFF
TRBV9	TRBJ1-6	TRBD1	TGTGCCAGCAGCACCAGGGGGCGCACCTATAATTCACCCCTCCACTTT	CASSTRGRTYNSPLHF
TRBV6-8	TRBJ1-4	TRBD1	TGTGCCAGCAGTTACCAAGGGACAGGGTGCCGGCGGGGCAGTAATGGAAAACTGTTTTTT	CASSYQGTGCRRGSNGKLFF
TRBV9	TRBJ1-4	TRBD1	TGTGCCAGCAGCGTAGGGACAGGGGGCGCGGATGAAAAACTGTTTTTT	CASSVGTGGADEKLFF
TRBV19	TRBJ1-2	NA	TGTGCCAGTGCCCTGACAGGACCAAACTATGGCTACACCTTC	CASALTGPNYGYTF
TRBV6-5	TRBJ1-2	TRBD1	TGTGCCAGCAGGGATAGGGGGCTCGATGGCTACACCTTC	CASRDRGLDGYTF
TRBV25-1	TRBJ2-1	TRBD1	TGTGCCACCAAAATACCGGGACAGGGCCCGTTCTTC	CATKIPGQGPFF
TRBV7-2	TRBJ1-4	TRBD1	TGTGCCAGCAGCCCCCAGGGGGGAAAGGAAAAACTGTTTTTT	CASSPQGGKEKLFF
TRBV7-6	TRBJ1-5	NA	TGTGCCAGCAGCCTACAGGGATCAGGCAATCAGCCCCAGCATTTT	CASSLQGSGNQPQHF
TRBV4-1	TRBJ2-2	NA	TGCGCCAGCAGCCAACGGGGCAGGGGGGCGAACACCGGGGAGCTGTTTTTT	CASSQRGRGANTGELFF
TRBV6-7	TRBJ2-2	TRBD2	TGTGCCAGCAGTTACCTAACCCTCGGACTAGCGGGGGGACTAGTTGTCACCGGGGAGCTGTTTTTT	CASSYLTLGLAGGLVVTGELFF
TRBV2	TRBJ2-1	TRBD2	TGTGCCAGCAGTGAAGCGGGGAGTAGCGGGGACCATAATGAGCAGTTCTTC	CASSEAGSSGDHNEQFF
TRBV19	TRBJ1-1	TRBD1	TGTGCCAGTAGTATCGGTCAGGGGGTGATGAACACTGAAGCTTTCTTT	CASSIGQGVMNTEAFF
TRBV28	TRBJ1-4	NA	TGTGCCAGCAGTCAACAGGCAACTAATGAAAAACTGTTTTTT	CASSQQATNEKLFF
TRBV28	TRBJ2-6	TRBD1	TGTGCCAGCAGTTTGCTAGGGGGCGATGGGGCCAACGTCCTGACTTTC	CASSLLGGDGANVLTF
TRBV19	TRBJ2-7	TRBD1	TGTGCCAGTAGTACCCCGGACAGGGGGACTTACGAGCAGTACTTC	CASSTPDRGTYEQYF
TRBV21-1	TRBJ2-7	NA	TGTGCCAGCAGCAAAAGGAGGGCTGCTCTCCTGGACGAGCAGTACTTC	CASSKRRAALLDEQYF
TRBV11-2	TRBJ2-1	TRBD2	TGTGCCAGCAGCTTTTTTAGCGGGAAGTACAATGAGCAGTTCTTC	CASSFFSGKYNEQFF
TRBV6-1	TRBJ2-3	TRBD1	TGTGCCAGCAGTGAAGCGCCGGGACAGGGTGCGGATACGCAGTATTTT	CASSEAPGQGADTQYF
TRBV5-5	TRBJ1-4	TRBD1	TGTGCCAGCAGCCCCCTGGGACAGTCGAGTGAAAAACTGTTTTTT	CASSPLGQSSEKLFF